Listed below are T cell receptor beta chains from one sample, sequenced in a study of PD-1 blockade in mismatch repair-deficient tumors. Clones were sequenced by immunoSEQ multiplex PCR, and TCRdb holds only the in-frame ones, with some missing. The sample includes about 19,000 clones, more than 65% of them seen just once. The specimen comprised PBMCs, sampled 52 weeks after starting pembrolizumab. Receptors were obtained from an adult with mismatch repair-deficient cancer. CDR3s include the opening cysteine and the closing phenylalanine or tryptophan. The order of the fields is V gene, J gene, CDR3 protein.

v_gene: TRBV10-3; j_gene: TRBJ2-1; CDR3aa: CAISTSNTVKRGSYNEQFF
v_gene: TRBV28; j_gene: TRBJ2-3; CDR3aa: CASSSRLVFAQYF
v_gene: TRBV1; j_gene: TRBJ2-3; CDR3aa: CTSSLLRERGDTQYF
v_gene: TRBV27; j_gene: TRBJ2-7; CDR3aa: CASSLKGLAGVYPYEQYF
v_gene: TRBV6-1; j_gene: TRBJ2-7; CDR3aa: CAGSGDYSYEQYF
v_gene: TRBV5-1; j_gene: TRBJ2-5; CDR3aa: CASSRTSGGETQYF
v_gene: TRBV2; j_gene: TRBJ2-7; CDR3aa: CASSVDRISSYEQYF
v_gene: TRBV10-3; j_gene: TRBJ1-4; CDR3aa: CAISGQGAEEKLFF
v_gene: TRBV7-2; j_gene: TRBJ1-4; CDR3aa: CASSSFPQSRHEKLFF
v_gene: TRBV28; j_gene: TRBJ1-4; CDR3aa: CASRTGRRTNEKLFF
v_gene: TRBV29-1; j_gene: TRBJ2-1; CDR3aa: CRVSRGRNEQFF
v_gene: TRBV19; j_gene: TRBJ2-4; CDR3aa: CASSAMTGGGNIQYF
v_gene: TRBV9; j_gene: TRBJ2-1; CDR3aa: CASSYEGLVNEQFF
v_gene: TRBV30; j_gene: TRBJ2-2; CDR3aa: CAWSQSAGELFF
v_gene: TRBV5-1; j_gene: TRBJ2-5; CDR3aa: CASSTGVYQETQYF
v_gene: TRBV14; j_gene: TRBJ1-1; CDR3aa: CASSLGRGRTEAFF
v_gene: TRBV5-1; j_gene: TRBJ1-2; CDR3aa: CASSLQGYGYTF
v_gene: TRBV5-1; j_gene: TRBJ1-2; CDR3aa: CASSLGGQGRKSGYTF
v_gene: TRBV5-1; j_gene: TRBJ2-3; CDR3aa: CASSPFLAGDRGDTQYF
v_gene: TRBV7-9; j_gene: TRBJ2-7; CDR3aa: CASSSGQGIGLSYEQYF
v_gene: TRBV5-1; j_gene: TRBJ2-2; CDR3aa: CASSLNPGGTGELFF
v_gene: TRBV19; j_gene: TRBJ1-2; CDR3aa: CASSIMSGVDYGYTF
v_gene: TRBV18; j_gene: TRBJ1-2; CDR3aa: CAGSPDSYGYTF
v_gene: TRBV9; j_gene: TRBJ2-7; CDR3aa: CASSVAGDGDEQYF
v_gene: TRBV5-1; j_gene: TRBJ1-4; CDR3aa: CASSLGGGGRTNEKLFF
v_gene: TRBV19; j_gene: TRBJ2-1; CDR3aa: CASSVASSYNEQFF
v_gene: TRBV9; j_gene: TRBJ1-5; CDR3aa: CASSVASGQPQHF
v_gene: TRBV5-8; j_gene: TRBJ2-3; CDR3aa: CASSLGSTFTDTQYF
v_gene: TRBV5-1; j_gene: TRBJ1-3; CDR3aa: CASASGQSSGNTIYF
v_gene: TRBV19; j_gene: TRBJ1-2; CDR3aa: CASSASTRYEAGYTF
v_gene: TRBV7-3; j_gene: TRBJ1-2; CDR3aa: CASSRGTGDGYTF
v_gene: TRBV15; j_gene: TRBJ2-3; CDR3aa: CATSRAVKLTHTDTQYF
v_gene: TRBV7-8; j_gene: TRBJ2-1; CDR3aa: CASRQLGGLYNEQFF
v_gene: TRBV30; j_gene: TRBJ2-1; CDR3aa: CAWSPAGTSSYNEQFF
v_gene: TRBV7-3; j_gene: TRBJ2-1; CDR3aa: CASSLRTSGRASSYNEQFF
v_gene: TRBV9; j_gene: TRBJ2-7; CDR3aa: CASSAGASGGEQYF
v_gene: TRBV10-1; j_gene: TRBJ2-6; CDR3aa: CASWTGTGSSGANVLTF
v_gene: TRBV7-9; j_gene: TRBJ1-3; CDR3aa: CASSPGGRVGNTIYF
v_gene: TRBV7-3; j_gene: TRBJ1-1; CDR3aa: CASSIPEGNKSTEAFF
v_gene: TRBV9; j_gene: TRBJ2-1; CDR3aa: CASAAGDSNEQFF
v_gene: TRBV7-3; j_gene: TRBJ2-3; CDR3aa: CASSLDGLVLPYF
v_gene: TRBV7-9; j_gene: TRBJ1-1; CDR3aa: CASSSPRGGATEAFF
v_gene: TRBV15; j_gene: TRBJ1-4; CDR3aa: CATSESGEGDEKLFF
v_gene: TRBV29-1; j_gene: TRBJ2-1; CDR3aa: CSGEAEAPYRHEQFF
v_gene: TRBV6-1; j_gene: TRBJ2-1; CDR3aa: CATHSGRAGVVEQFF
v_gene: TRBV7-9; j_gene: TRBJ1-1; CDR3aa: CASSLGEGANTEAFF